Below, one TCR beta chain is given with its context. The V end lost 8 bases, the J end lost 7 bases, and 6 bases lay between the germline ends. Germline V lookup: CDR1 SEHNR, CDR2 FQNEAQ (reference sequence). This CDR3 comprises 10 residues. TCRdb used MiXCR to reprocess the 5' RACE reads, holding one entry per CDR3 protein. The data show more than 600,000 distinct CDR3 sequences, 15% to 20% seen once. This sample stems from a study of identical twins. This same sample was also part of a study on T cells expressing NK-cell markers.

Sequenced material: PBMCs. The TCR was taken from a woman younger than 30 in good health. The chain employs TRBV7-9 and TRBJ2-1; D not resolved. The CDR3 bases are TGTGCCAGCGGAAAGAATGAGCAGTTCTTC. Protein: CASGKNEQFF.